These 3 T cell receptor beta chains were sequenced from one sample in a study of regulatory T cells in long-lasting Graves disease. Assembly of TCR beta libraries relied on iRepertoire HTBI primers together with Arm-PCR of CDR3 regions. MiXCR, applied by TCRdb to the multiplex PCR reads, yields one record per CDR3 protein. The sample has almost 350,000 distinct CDR3 sequences, roughly a fifth seen once. As for time point: persistent/refractory GD, antithyroid drugs over 5 years with positive TRAb. PBMCs were the source of the RNA used for TCR sequencing. Sequencing used peripheral blood mononuclear cells (PBMCs), obtained when the disease was refractory, from a patient treated with antithyroid drugs. The source of these receptors is a female donor with Graves disease.

This clonotype has ten or more counts. This chain connects TRBV7-2 to TRBJ2-5, with TRBD1 as a possible D gene (5 bases). The germline V gene encodes CDR1 SGHTA and CDR2 FQGNSA. V lost 8 bases to trimming and J lost 9 bases, with 16 bases between them. The CDR3 is made up of 12 amino acids. This CDR3 is CASGRAPRAQYF. In DNA form, the CDR3 reads TGTGCCAGCGGCAGGGCCCCAAGAGCCCAGTACTTC.

This clonotype was detected many times. The J gene is TRBJ1-6, the V gene TRBV28, with TRBD1 identical over 8 bases. The germline V gene has CDR1 MDHEN and CDR2 SYDVKM. The CDR3 spans 15 residues. Trimming cost V 2 bases and J 6 bases; bases outside gene matches: 3. In DNA form, the CDR3 reads TGTGCCAGCAGTTTAGGCGACAGGGGTAATTCACCCCTCCACTTT. The encoded protein is CASSLGDRGNSPLHF. Drawing the rest from reference TRBV28 and TRBJ1-6, the complete variable domain is DVKVTQSSRYLVKRTGEKVFLECVQDMDHENMFWYRQDPGLGLRLIYFSYDVKMKEKGDIPEGYSVSREKKERFSLILESASTNQTSMYLCASSLGDRGNSPLHFGNGTRLTVT.

This sequence joins TRBV28 and TRBJ1-5; 7 bases agree with TRBD1. Per germline, CDR1 MDHEN and CDR2 SYDVKM. V was clipped by 5 bases and J by 1 base; unmatched bases: 8. This CDR3 has 16 amino acids. The CDR3 sequence: CASSTPQGISNQPQHF. CDR3 sequence (DNA): TGTGCCAGCAGTACCCCACAGGGGATAAGCAATCAGCCCCAGCATTTT.